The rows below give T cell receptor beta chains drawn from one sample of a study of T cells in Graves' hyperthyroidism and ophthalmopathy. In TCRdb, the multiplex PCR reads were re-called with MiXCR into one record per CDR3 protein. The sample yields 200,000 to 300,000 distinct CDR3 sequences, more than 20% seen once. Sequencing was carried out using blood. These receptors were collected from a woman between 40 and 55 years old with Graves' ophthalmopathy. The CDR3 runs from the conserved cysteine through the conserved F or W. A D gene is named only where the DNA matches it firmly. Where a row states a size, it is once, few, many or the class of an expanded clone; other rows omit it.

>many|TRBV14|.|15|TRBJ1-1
CASSQETQVITEAFF
TGTGCCAGCAGTCAAGAAACACAGGTGATCACTGAAGCTTTCTTT
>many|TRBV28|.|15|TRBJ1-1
CASSLDEGSDTEAFF
TGTGCCAGCAGTTTAGATGAGGGCTCGGACACTGAAGCTTTCTTT
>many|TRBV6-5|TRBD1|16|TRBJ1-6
CASSRGQGVQNSPLHF
TGTGCCAGCAGCCGGGGACAGGGGGTACAAAATTCACCCCTCCACTTT
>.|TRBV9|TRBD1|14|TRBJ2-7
CASSVVGQGGEQYF
TGTGCCAGCAGCGTAGTAGGACAGGGTGGCGAGCAGTACTTC
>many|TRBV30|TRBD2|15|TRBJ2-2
CAWSPGLGHTGELFF
TGTGCCTGGAGTCCAGGACTAGGTCACACCGGGGAGCTGTTTTTT
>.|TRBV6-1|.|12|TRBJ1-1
CASRTTSGGAFF
TGTGCCAGCAGGACAACCTCTGGGGGAGCTTTCTTT
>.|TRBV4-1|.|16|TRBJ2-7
CASSQEGVSGAYEQYF
TGCGCCAGCAGCCAAGAGGGCGTCTCCGGGGCCTACGAGCAGTACTTC
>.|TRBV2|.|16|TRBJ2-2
CASSIPGPGTPGELFF
TGTGCCAGCAGCATACCGGGACCCGGGACGCCCGGGGAGCTGTTTTTT
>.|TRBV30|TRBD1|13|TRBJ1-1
CAYRQGRNTEALF
TGTGCCTACAGACAGGGGAGAAACACTGAAGCTCTCTTT
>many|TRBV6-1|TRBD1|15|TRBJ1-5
CASSERTGLNQPQHF
TGTGCCAGCAGTGAAAGGACAGGTCTCAATCAGCCCCAGCATTTT
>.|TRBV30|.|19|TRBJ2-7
CAWISRRAFSSGALYEQYF
TGTGCCTGGATCTCCCGTCGGGCGTTTTCGTCAGGGGCTTTGTACGAGCAGTACTTC
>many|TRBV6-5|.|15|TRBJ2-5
CASSYSLTGSETQYF
TGTGCCAGCAGTTACAGTTTGACAGGTTCGGAGACCCAGTACTTC
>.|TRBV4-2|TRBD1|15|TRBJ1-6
CASSQSRDSYSPLHF
TGTGCCAGCAGCCAGAGCCGGGACAGCTATTCACCCCTCCACTTT
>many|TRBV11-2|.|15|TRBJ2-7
CASSLMPGGAYEQYF
TGTGCCAGCAGCTTAATGCCCGGAGGGGCCTACGAGCAGTACTTC
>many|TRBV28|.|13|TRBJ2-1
CASSPPGYNEQFF
TGTGCCAGCAGCCCCCCGGGCTACAATGAGCAGTTCTTC
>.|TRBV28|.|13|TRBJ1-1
CASAIKPNTEAFF
TGTGCCAGCGCCATTAAACCGAACACTGAAGCTTTCTTT
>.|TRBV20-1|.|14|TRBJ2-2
CSAKSRPNTGELFF
TGCAGTGCCAAGAGTCGACCGAACACCGGGGAGCTGTTTTTT